This TCR beta chain was observed in a study of blood T cell repertoires in COVID-19. Study details: Acute-phase and convalescent COVID-19 samples originated in the United States, Italy and Spain. T cells, B-cell-depleted T cells, or PBMCs provided the cDNA or gDNA that served as material.

As handled by the study authors: Amplification with reference gene primers provided the estimates of nucleated cell counts. Clones were sequenced by immunoSEQ multiplex PCR, and TCRdb holds only the in-frame ones, with some missing. The D gene and trimming were derived from the DNA, and the V and J assignments and clone size from that table. The sample lists roughly 140,000 clones; over 70% were seen once. The CDR3 totals 14 residues. V lost 4 bases and J lost 6, with 15 bases in between. Germline V CDR1 and CDR2: LGHDT, YNNKEL (reference sequence). The rearrangement uses TRBV3-1 (or the pseudogene TRBV3-2) and TRBJ1-1, with a tentative D call TRBD1 (5 bases). Sequencing was carried out using peripheral blood. The source of this sequence is an older woman with acute or convalescent COVID-19. CDR3 sequence reads: CASSLLGGWAEAFF. In nucleotides, the CDR3 is TGTGCCAGCAGCCTTCTGGGGGGGTGGGCTGAAGCTTTCTTT.